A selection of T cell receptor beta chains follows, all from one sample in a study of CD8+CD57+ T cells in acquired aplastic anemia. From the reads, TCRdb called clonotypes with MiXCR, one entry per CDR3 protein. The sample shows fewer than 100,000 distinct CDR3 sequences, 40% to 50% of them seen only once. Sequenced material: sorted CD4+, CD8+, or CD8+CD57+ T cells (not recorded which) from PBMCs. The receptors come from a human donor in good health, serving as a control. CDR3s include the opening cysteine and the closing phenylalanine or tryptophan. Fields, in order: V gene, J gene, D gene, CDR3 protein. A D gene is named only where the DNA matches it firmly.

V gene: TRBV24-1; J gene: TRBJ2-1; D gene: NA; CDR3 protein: CATSRGGFEQFF
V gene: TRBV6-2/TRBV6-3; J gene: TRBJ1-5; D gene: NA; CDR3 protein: CASSSDITGQPQHF
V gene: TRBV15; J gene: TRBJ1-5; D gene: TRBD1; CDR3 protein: CATSRDRGEFQPQHF
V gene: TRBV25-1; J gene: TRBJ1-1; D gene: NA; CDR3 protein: CASSESGGSSAFF
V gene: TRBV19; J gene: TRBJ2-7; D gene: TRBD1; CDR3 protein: CASSIDTGTVVEQYF
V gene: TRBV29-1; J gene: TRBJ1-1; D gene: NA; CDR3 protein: CSLRSRESTEAFF
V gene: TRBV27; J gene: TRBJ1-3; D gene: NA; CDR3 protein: CAGSLGNGNTIYF
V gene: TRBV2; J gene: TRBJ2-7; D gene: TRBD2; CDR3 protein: CASSGSGRVLEQYF
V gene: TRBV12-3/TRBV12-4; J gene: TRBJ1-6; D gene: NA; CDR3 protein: CASSLDRESSPPHF
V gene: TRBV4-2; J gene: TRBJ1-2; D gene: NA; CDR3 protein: CASRPTSGGDYGYTF
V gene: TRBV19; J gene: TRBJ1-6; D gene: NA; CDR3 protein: CASREGFNSPLHF
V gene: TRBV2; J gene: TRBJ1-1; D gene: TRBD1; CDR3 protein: CATGGMNTEAFF
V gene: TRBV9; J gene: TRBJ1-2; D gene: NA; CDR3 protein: CASSAIYGYTF
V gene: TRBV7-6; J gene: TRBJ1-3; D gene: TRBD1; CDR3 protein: CASSPTGASGNTIYF
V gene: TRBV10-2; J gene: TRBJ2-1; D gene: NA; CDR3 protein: CASSADGSYNEQFF
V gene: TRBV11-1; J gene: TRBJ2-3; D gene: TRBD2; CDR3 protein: CASRSERDYTDTQYF
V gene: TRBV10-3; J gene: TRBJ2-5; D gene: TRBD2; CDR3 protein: CAIGSSGKTQYF
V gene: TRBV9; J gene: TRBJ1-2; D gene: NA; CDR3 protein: CASSPQLANYGYTF
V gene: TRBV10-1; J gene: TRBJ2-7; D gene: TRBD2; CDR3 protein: CASSESGAGGHEQYF
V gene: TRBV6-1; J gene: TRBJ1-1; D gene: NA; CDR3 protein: CASSRSAGEAFF
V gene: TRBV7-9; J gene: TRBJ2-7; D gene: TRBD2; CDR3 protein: CASSSVGRGYEYEQYF
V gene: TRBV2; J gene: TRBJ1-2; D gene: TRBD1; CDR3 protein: CASSYEGQRHYGYTF
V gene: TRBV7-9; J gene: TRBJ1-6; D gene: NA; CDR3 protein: CASSLVQGAGSSPLHF
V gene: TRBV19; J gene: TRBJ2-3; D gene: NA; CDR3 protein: CASSISSGPDTQYF
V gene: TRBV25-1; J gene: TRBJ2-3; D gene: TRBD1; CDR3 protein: CAGRDDQGVVTQYF
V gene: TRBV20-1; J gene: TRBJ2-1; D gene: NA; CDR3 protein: CSARVGTRLDNEQFF
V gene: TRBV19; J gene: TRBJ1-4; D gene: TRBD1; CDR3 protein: CASSSGQGKEKLFF
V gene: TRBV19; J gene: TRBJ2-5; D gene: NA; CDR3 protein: CASSAGETQYF
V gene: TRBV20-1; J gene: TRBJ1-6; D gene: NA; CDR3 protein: CSAPKGNSPLHF
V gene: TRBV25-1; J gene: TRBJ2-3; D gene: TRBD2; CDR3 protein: CASSQRLAGEVTDTQYF
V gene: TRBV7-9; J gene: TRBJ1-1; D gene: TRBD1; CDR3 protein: CASRTGGTEAFF
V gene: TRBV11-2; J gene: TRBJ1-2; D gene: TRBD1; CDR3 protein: CASSDYGQGTYGYTF
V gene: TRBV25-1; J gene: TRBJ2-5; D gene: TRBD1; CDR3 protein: CASSETRQGRIQETQYF
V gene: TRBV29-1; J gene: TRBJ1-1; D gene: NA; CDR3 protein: CSVIRAATEAFF
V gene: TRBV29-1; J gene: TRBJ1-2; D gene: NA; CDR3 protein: CSVVPQGIHGYTF
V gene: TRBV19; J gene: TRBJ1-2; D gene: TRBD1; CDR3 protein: CATLDRANYGYTF
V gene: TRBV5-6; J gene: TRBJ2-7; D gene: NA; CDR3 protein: CASSLGSRESYEQYF
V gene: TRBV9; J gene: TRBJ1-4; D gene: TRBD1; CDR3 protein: CASSSPLDRAESEKLFF
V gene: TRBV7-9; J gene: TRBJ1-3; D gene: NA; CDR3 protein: CASSPETNAIYF
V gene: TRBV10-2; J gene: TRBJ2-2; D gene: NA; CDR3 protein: CASSVPNTGELFF
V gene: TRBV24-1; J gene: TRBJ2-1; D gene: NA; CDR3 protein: CATSDADRYNEQFF
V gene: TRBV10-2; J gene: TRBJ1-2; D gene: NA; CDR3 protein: CASSESGYGYTF
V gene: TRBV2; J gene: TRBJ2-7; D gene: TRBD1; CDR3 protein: CASSDPGTGGTEQYF
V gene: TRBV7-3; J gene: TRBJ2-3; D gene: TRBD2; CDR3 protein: CASSTAGPDTQYF
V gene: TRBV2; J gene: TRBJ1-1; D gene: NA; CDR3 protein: CASSEAGTEAFF
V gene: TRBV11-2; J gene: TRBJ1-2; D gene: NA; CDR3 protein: CASSSLSASVGSYGYTF
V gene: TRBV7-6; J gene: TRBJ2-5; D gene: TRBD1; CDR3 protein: CASRAGGEETQYF
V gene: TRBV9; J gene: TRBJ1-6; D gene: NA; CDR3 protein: CASSVGSDSPLHF
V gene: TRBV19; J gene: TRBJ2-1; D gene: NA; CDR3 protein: CASSIGGAVYNEQFF
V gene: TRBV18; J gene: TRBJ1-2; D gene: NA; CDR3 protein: CASSPTGTPHYGYTF